These 2 T cell receptor beta chains were sequenced from one sample in a study of neurological immune-mediated disorders (dated by TCRdb to between 2017 and 2020). Library preparation employed 5' RACE. The listed sequencing device is Illumina HiSeq 2500. The public reads were run again by TCRdb, first through fastp at Q25 and then through MiXCR, and only productive beta chains were kept. All rows with the same CDR3 protein become a single entry with the most common DNA and genes. The sample table records 57,000 or so distinct CDR3 sequences; roughly 11% of these occur just once. The ten largest make up 1.5% to 2% of the sample. The sample was PBMCs. The receptors shown here come from a man in his sixties in good health.

Many counts were recorded for this clonotype. The chain uses TRBV3-1 and TRBJ2-5; D gene uncertain. The germline V gene has CDR1 LGHDT and CDR2 YNNKEL (reference sequence). The CDR3 length is 17 residues. V was clipped by 0 bases and J by 4 bases, with 18 bases between them. The CDR3 nucleotides are TGTGCCAGCAGCCAAGATCTGACCGCCCGAGGAAGAGAGACCCAGTACTTC. Protein: CASSQDLTARGRETQYF.

Ten or more counts support this clonotype. V gene TRBV6-5 combines with J gene TRBJ1-1; D unresolved. Deletions cut 2 bases from V and 3 bases from J, with 7 bases between. The germline V gene encodes CDR1 MNHEY and CDR2 SVGAGI. This CDR3 region has 13 residues. The chain's CDR3 is CASSYREDTEAFF. The DNA for the CDR3 is TGTGCCAGCAGTTACAGGGAAGACACTGAAGCTTTCTTT.